This T cell receptor beta chain was retrieved from a study of T cells after yellow fever vaccination. Overall study results and limits: FACS-sorted repertoires might harbor abundant contaminating clonotypes from the bulk population.

TCRdb reprocessed the 5' RACE reads via MiXCR and lists one record per CDR3 protein. The sample lists around 610,000 distinct CDR3 sequences, roughly 14% seen once, with 11% to 15% in the top ten. This CDR3 is 15 amino acids long. Trimming left V 2 bases short and J 2 bases short, with 11 bases between. Germline V CDR1 and CDR2: SGHRS, YFSETQ. On this clonotype: Antigen unknown.

Sequences were derived from PBMCs, sampled on the day of the yellow fever booster vaccination. V usage is TRBV5-1 and J usage is TRBJ2-1, with a tentative D call TRBD2 (6 bases). The receptor was isolated from a man aged 25 to 40 who received the YFV17D yellow fever vaccine. The DNA of the CDR3 is TGCGCCAGCAGCTTTGATAGCGGAGCCTACAATGAGCAGTTCTTC. Amino acids: CASSFDSGAYNEQFF.